Reported below is one T cell receptor (beta chain). Antigen unknown. Described time point: newly diagnosed, previously untreated cHL patient sample. Negative selection with magnetic separation was used to purify CD4+ T cells from thawed PBMCs. Investigators turned to newly diagnosed, untreated classical Hodgkin lymphoma PBMCs for comparison. This sample is drawn from a study of PD-1 blockade in classical Hodgkin lymphoma. TCRdb's table, derived via immunoSEQ multiplex PCR, lists solely in-frame clones and lacks some. Among approximately 26,000 clones listed, about 90% were seen once. General study findings and limits: At baseline, newly diagnosed patients reportedly showed less TCR diversity than healthy donors. Underlying causes for the observed repertoire differences were not defined, possibly disease activity or prior therapy.

J lost 4 bases, V lost 4 bases, and 5 bases had no gene match. This CDR3 is 15 amino acids long. In germline, CDR1 is LGHNA, CDR2 YSLEER. The source of this sequence is a human donor with classical Hodgkin lymphoma. The chain links TRBV4-3 to TRBJ1-4, with 8 nucleotides matching TRBD1. The sequenced sample consisted of CD4+ T cells from blood. CDR3 amino acids: CASSLDRGGNEKLFF. In DNA form, the CDR3 reads TGCGCCAGCAGCCTCGACAGGGGAGGTAATGAAAAACTGTTTTTT.